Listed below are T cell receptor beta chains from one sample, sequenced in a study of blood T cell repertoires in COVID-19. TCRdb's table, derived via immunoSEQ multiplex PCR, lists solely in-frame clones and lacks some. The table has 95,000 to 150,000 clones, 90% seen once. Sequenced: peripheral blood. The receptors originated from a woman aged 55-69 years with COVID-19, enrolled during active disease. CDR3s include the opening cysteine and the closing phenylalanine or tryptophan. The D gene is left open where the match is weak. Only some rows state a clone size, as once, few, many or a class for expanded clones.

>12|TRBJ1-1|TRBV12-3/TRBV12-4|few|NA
CASSTGGTEAFF
TGTGCCAGCAGTACCGGGGGGACTGAAGCTTTCTTT
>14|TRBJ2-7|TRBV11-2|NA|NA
CASRKIGGHYEQYF
TGTGCCAGCAGGAAAATAGGGGGACATTACGAGCAGTACTTC
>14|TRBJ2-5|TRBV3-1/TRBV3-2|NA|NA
CASSLQGTQETQYF
TGTGCCAGCAGCCTCCAGGGAACCCAAGAGACCCAGTACTTC
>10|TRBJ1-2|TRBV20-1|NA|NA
CSANRVGYTF
TGCAGTGCAAACAGGGTAGGCTACACCTTC
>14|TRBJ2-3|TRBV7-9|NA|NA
CASSNPPGTDTQYF
TGTGCCAGCAGCAACCCCCCAGGCACAGATACGCAGTATTTT
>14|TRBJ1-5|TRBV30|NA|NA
CAWSQGISNQPQHF
TGTGCCTGGAGCCAGGGGATAAGCAATCAGCCCCAGCATTTT
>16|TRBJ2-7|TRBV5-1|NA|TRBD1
CASSPVGGQGFYEQYF
TGCGCCAGCAGCCCAGTAGGGGGACAGGGCTTCTACGAGCAGTACTTC
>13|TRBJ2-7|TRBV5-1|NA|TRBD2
CASSLGSGDEQYF
TGCGCCAGCAGCTTGGGGAGCGGGGACGAGCAGTACTTC
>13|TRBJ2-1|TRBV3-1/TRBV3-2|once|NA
CASSPETYNEQFF
TGTGCCAGCAGCCCTGAGACTTACAATGAGCAGTTCTTC
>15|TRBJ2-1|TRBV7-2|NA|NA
CASSLAGRSYNEQFF
TGTGCCAGCAGCTTAGCGGGGCGGTCCTACAATGAGCAGTTCTTC
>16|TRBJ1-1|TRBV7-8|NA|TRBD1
CASSFGTGGSRTEAFF
TGTGCCAGCAGCTTTGGGACAGGAGGGAGTAGGACTGAAGCTTTCTTT
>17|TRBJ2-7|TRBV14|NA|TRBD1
CASSQDALWDRSGEQYF
TGTGCCAGCAGCCAAGACGCCCTCTGGGACAGGTCCGGCGAGCAGTACTTC
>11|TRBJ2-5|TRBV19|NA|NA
CASSIEETQYF
TGTGCCAGTAGTATCGAGGAGACCCAGTACTTC
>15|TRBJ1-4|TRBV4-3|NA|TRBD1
CASSQDRTGWEKLFF
TGCGCCAGCAGCCAAGATAGGACAGGGTGGGAAAAACTGTTTTTT
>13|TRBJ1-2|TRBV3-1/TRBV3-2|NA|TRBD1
CASSQGRGYGYTF
TGTGCCAGCAGCCAAGGCAGGGGGTATGGCTACACCTTC
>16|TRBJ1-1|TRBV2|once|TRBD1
CASSVARGAMNTEAFF
TGTGCCAGCAGTGTGGCCAGGGGGGCCATGAACACTGAAGCTTTCTTT
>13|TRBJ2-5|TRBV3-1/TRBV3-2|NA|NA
CASSQRGSETQYF
TGTGCCAGCAGCCAAAGAGGGTCAGAGACCCAGTACTTC
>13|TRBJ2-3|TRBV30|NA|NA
CAWKAHRVDTQYF
TGTGCCTGGAAAGCCCACAGGGTAGATACGCAGTATTTT
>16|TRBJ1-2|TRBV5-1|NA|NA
CASSTRIASAAEGYTF
TGCGCCAGCAGCACGAGGATAGCGTCGGCGGCGGAGGGCTACACCTTC
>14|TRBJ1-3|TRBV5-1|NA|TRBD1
CASRPQGDGNTIYF
TGCGCCAGCAGACCTCAGGGGGATGGAAACACCATATATTTT
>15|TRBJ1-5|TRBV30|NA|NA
CAWSRRGQSNQPQHF
TGTGCCTGGAGTCGGCGGGGGCAGAGCAATCAGCCCCAGCATTTT
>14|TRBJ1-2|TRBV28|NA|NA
CASSNGMGAWGYTF
TGTGCCAGCAGTAACGGTATGGGCGCTTGGGGCTACACCTTC
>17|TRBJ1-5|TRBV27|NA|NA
CASSPTGYSSDNQPQHF
TGTGCCAGCAGTCCCACAGGCTATTCCAGTGACAATCAGCCCCAGCATTTT
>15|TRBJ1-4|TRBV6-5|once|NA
CASRPQGNVNEKLFF
TGTGCCAGCCGGCCTCAGGGAAATGTGAATGAAAAACTGTTTTTT
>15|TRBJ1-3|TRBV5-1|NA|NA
CASSLAGFSGNTIYF
TGCGCCAGCAGCTTGGCGGGGTTCTCTGGAAACACCATATATTTT
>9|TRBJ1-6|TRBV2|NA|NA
CASGQILHF
TGTGCCAGCGGGCAGATTCTCCACTTT
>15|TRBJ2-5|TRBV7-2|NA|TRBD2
CASSYSGTSVETQYF
TGTGCCAGCAGCTACTCCGGGACTAGCGTCGAGACCCAGTACTTC
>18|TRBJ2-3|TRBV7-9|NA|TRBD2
CASSSILTSGGRTDTQYF
TGTGCCAGCAGCTCGATCCTTACTAGCGGGGGCCGCACAGATACGCAGTATTTT
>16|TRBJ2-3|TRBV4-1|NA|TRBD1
CASSQDSGGAGNTQYF
TGCGCCAGCAGCCAAGATTCAGGGGGTGCAGGGAATACGCAGTATTTT
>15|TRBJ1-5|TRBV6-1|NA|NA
CASSDQGGEGQPQHF
TGTGCCAGCAGTGACCAGGGAGGGGAGGGGCAGCCCCAGCATTTT
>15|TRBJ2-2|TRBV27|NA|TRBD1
CASSFGQGHTGELFF
TGTGCCAGCAGTTTCGGACAGGGTCACACCGGGGAGCTGTTTTTT
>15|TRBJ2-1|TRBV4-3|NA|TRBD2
CASSQEAGDYNEQFF
TGCGCCAGCAGCCAAGAGGCGGGGGACTACAATGAGCAGTTCTTC